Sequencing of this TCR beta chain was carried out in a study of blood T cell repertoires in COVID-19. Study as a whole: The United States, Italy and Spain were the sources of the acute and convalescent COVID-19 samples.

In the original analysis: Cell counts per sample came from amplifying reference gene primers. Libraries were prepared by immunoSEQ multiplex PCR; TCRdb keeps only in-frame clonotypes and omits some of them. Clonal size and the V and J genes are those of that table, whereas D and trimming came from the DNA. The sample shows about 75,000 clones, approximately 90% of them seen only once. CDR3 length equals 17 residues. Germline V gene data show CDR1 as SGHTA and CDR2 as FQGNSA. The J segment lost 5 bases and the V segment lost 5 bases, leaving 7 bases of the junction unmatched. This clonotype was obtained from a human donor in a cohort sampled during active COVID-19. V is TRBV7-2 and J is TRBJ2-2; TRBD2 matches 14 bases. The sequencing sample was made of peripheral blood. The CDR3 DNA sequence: TGTGCCAGCAGCCCCTCAGGACTAGCGGGGGGAACCGGGGAGCTGTTTTTT. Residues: CASSPSGLAGGTGELFF.